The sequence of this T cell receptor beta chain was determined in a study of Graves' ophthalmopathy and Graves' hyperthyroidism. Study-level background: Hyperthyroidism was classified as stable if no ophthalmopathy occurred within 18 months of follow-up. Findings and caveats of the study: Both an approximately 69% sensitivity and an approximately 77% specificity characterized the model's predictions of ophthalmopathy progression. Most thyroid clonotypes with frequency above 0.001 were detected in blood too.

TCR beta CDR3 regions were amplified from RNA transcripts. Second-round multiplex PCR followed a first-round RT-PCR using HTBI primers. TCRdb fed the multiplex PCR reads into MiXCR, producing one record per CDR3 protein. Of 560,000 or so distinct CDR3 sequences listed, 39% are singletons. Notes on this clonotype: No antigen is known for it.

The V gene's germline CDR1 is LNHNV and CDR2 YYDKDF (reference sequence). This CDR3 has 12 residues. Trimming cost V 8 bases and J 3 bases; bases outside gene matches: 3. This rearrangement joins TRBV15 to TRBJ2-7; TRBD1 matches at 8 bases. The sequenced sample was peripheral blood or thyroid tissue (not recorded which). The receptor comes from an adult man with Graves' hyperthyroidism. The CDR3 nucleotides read TGTGCCACCGGGACAGGAGACTACGAGCAGTACTTC. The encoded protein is CATGTGDYEQYF.